Following are 30 T cell receptor beta chains from one sample sequenced in a study of T cell responses to AZD1222 COVID-19 vaccine. The repertoire was sequenced with immunoSEQ multiplex PCR; TCRdb's copy has only in-frame clones and lacks some. The sample lists 150,000 to 250,000 clones; 93% were seen once. The sequencing here drew on peripheral blood, taken 28 days after the second AZD1222 dose. Receptors originate from an adult who received the AZD1222 COVID-19 vaccine.

The chain is built from TRBV6-5 and TRBJ1-6, with unresolved D. Trimming cost V 1 base and J 5 bases, with 9 bases left between them. From germline, CDR1 is MNHEY and CDR2 SVGAGI. The CDR3 length is 15 residues. For the CDR3, the DNA is TGTGCCAGCAGTTACTTGACGGATAATAATTCACCCCTCCACTTT. Protein: CASSYLTDNNSPLHF.

This clone was counted only a few times. The chain recombines TRBV9 with TRBJ1-1; 9 nucleotides agree with TRBD1. The V and J ends lost 2 bases and 3 bases, in that order; junction bases with no gene match: 2. There are 14 residues in the CDR3. Germline CDR1 SGDLS, CDR2 YYNGEE. CDR3 in amino acids: CASSVTGGDTEAFF. The CDR3 DNA reads as TGTGCCAGCAGCGTCACAGGGGGCGACACTGAAGCTTTCTTT.

The CDR3 sequence: CASSLVSTPYSNQPQHF. The CDR3 bases are TGTGCCAGCAGCTTAGTTAGCACCCCATATAGCAATCAGCCCCAGCATTTT. The chain couples TRBV7-2 to TRBJ1-5; no clear D. This CDR3 region has 17 residues. Germline CDR1 and CDR2: SGHTA and FQGNSA. Trimming took 1 base from V and 0 from J, leaving 13 bases between them.

The chain is built from TRBV27 and TRBJ2-7; a possible D gene is TRBD1 (6 bases). V was clipped by 3 bases and J by 4 bases, with 7 bases between them. The CDR3 covers 12 residues. The germline gives CDR1 MNHEY, CDR2 SMNVEV (reference sequence). DNA for the CDR3: TGTGCCAGCAGTTTCCAGGGGTACGAGCAGTACTTC. It specifies CASSFQGYEQYF.

This chain connects TRBV6-6 to TRBJ1-4; TRBD1 matches 9 bases. CDR1 is MNHNY, CDR2 SVGAGI, per germline (reference sequence). The V segment lost 6 bases and the J segment 5 bases; nucleotides outside the gene matches: 1. The CDR3 runs 13 residues. The CDR3 nucleotides read TGTGCCAGCAGAGACAGGGGGAATGAAAAACTGTTTTTT. Translating it yields CASRDRGNEKLFF.

The chain joins TRBV5-1 to TRBJ1-2, with TRBD1 matching over 9 bases. V shed 5 bases and J 4 bases; nucleotides not matched to a gene: 9. Germline V lookup: CDR1 SGHRS, CDR2 YFSETQ. The CDR3 loop spans 15 amino acids. CDR3 protein: CASRPPGDRAYGYTF. The CDR3 region has the DNA TGCGCCAGCAGGCCCCCGGGGGACAGGGCCTATGGCTACACCTTC.

The chain has TRBV6-5 and TRBJ1-2; D is possibly TRBD1 (5 bases). CDR1 is MNHEY, CDR2 SVGAGI, per germline. The CDR3 has 16 amino acids. Deletions cut 2 bases from V and 8 bases from J, with 21 bases between. CDR3 in DNA: TGTGCCAGCAGTTACACAGCCCAGGGAGCTTCGGAAGGCTACACCTTC. It is translated as CASSYTAQGASEGYTF.

The table lists this clone with a count of one. V and J are TRBV27 and TRBJ1-5; 9 positions match TRBD1. Germline V gene lookup returns CDR1 MNHEY and CDR2 SMNVEV (reference sequence). The V gene end was trimmed by 5 bases and the J gene end by 4 bases; junction bases not matched to a gene: 6. This CDR3 spans 15 amino acids. The CDR3, as DNA: TGTGCCAGCAGTCCAATCGGACAGGGGAATCAGCCCCAGCATTTT. Its translation: CASSPIGQGNQPQHF.

The V and J genes are TRBV6-5 and TRBJ1-5; weak D call: TRBD1 (5 bases). V lost 8 bases, J lost 0 bases, and 14 bases lay in between. Germline values: CDR1 MNHEY, CDR2 SVGAGI. The CDR3 length is 15 residues. CDR3 residues: CASQAGGTSNQPQHF. CDR3 DNA: TGTGCCAGCCAAGCTGGGGGGACTAGCAATCAGCCCCAGCATTTT.

This clone was counted only a few times. The gene calls are TRBV9 and TRBJ2-1; TRBD2 might be the D (6 bases). This CDR3 comprises 15 residues. V gave up 2 bases and J gave up 6 bases, with 15 bases separating them. The germline V gene has CDR1 SGDLS and CDR2 YYNGEE. The CDR3 reads CASSVGTPGRNEQFF. In DNA form, the CDR3 reads TGTGCCAGCAGCGTCGGGACTCCAGGCCGCAATGAGCAGTTCTTC.

The V and J genes are TRBV28 and TRBJ1-1; D gene ambiguous. The CDR3 covers 12 residues. The germline V and J ends were trimmed by 8 bases and 1 base, with 8 bases remaining between them. Germline CDR1 reads MDHEN; CDR2 reads SYDVKM. The CDR3 nucleotides are TGTGCCAGCGGGCTAGGGAACACTGAAGCTTTCTTT. It specifies CASGLGNTEAFF.

The chain carries TRBV12-3 or TRBV12-4 and TRBJ2-7, with D unresolved. CDR3 size: 11 residues. The germline V and J ends were trimmed by 4 bases and 6 bases, with 7 bases remaining between them. In DNA form, the CDR3 reads TGTGCCAGCAGTTCATGGCGCGAGCAGTACTTC. Translation: CASSSWREQYF.

This chain links TRBV9 with TRBJ1-5; D gene unclear. Looked up from germline, CDR1 is SGDLS and CDR2 is YYNGEE. This CDR3 comprises 17 residues. V shed 3 bases and J shed 0 bases, with 16 bases lying between them. CDR3: CASSAGSRADSNQPQHF. The CDR3 coding sequence is TGTGCCAGCAGCGCCGGGAGCCGGGCAGATAGCAATCAGCCCCAGCATTTT.

V is TRBV6-1 and J is TRBJ2-7, with 7 bases fitting TRBD2. Germline lookup yields CDR1 MNHNS and CDR2 SASEGT. This CDR3 has 18 residues. Losses at the gene ends were 3 bases for V and 0 bases for J; bases not matched to a gene: 14. CDR3 loop: CASSERSYQRTSSYEQYF. The CDR3 DNA reads TGTGCCAGCAGTGAGCGGTCGTACCAGCGGACTAGCTCCTACGAGCAGTACTTC.

The CDR3 bases are TGTGCCAGCAGCCGCTCGGGGGCCGGGGCTTTCTTT. As protein: CASSRSGAGAFF. The chain joins TRBV3-1 (or the pseudogene TRBV3-2) to TRBJ1-1; the D gene is possibly TRBD1 (6 bases). This CDR3 is 12 amino acids long. Germline V gives CDR1 LGHDT, CDR2 YNNKEL (reference sequence). Trimming shortened V by 4 bases and J by 11 bases, and 14 bases separated the two germline ends.

The chain joins TRBV4-1 to TRBJ1-1; D ambiguous. The length of the CDR3 is 15 residues. The V gene lost 8 bases and the J gene lost 6 bases, with 22 bases spanning the gap. Germline CDR1 MGHRA, CDR2 YSYEKL. The CDR3 coding sequence is TGCGCCAGCGGGCGGGCAGGTGTCCTGTCTGCTGAAGCTTTCTTT. It translates to CASGRAGVLSAEAFF.

This clone occurred a few times. The chain joins TRBV28 to TRBJ1-3, with a weak D call TRBD1 (5 bases). Between the trimmed V and J ends, which lost 3 bases and 2 bases, there was a span of 11 bases. This CDR3 region has 15 residues. Germline CDR1 reads MDHEN; CDR2 reads SYDVKM. The CDR3 reads CASSLPGEAGNTIYF. CDR3 sequence (DNA): TGTGCCAGCAGTTTGCCGGGGGAGGCTGGAAACACCATATATTTT.

This rearrangement joins TRBV15 to TRBJ2-4; D unresolved. Germline-derived CDR1 and CDR2 are LNHNV and YYDKDF (reference sequence). CDR3 length equals 14 residues. V was trimmed by 0 bases and J by 5 bases, leaving 8 bases between them. The CDR3 reads CATSRDRAENIQYF. The CDR3 DNA follows: TGTGCCACCAGCAGAGATCGGGCAGAAAACATTCAGTACTTC. The full variable domain, with the rest looked up from reference TRBV15 and TRBJ2-4, is DAMVIQNPRYQVTQFGKPVTLSCSQTLNHNVMYWYQQKSSQAPKLLFHYYDKDFNNEADTPDNFQSRRPNTSFCFLDIRSPGLGDTAMYLCATSRDRAENIQYFGAGTRLSVL.

The rearrangement uses TRBV10-2 and TRBJ1-1; D uncertain. The CDR3 has 13 amino acids. The germline V gene encodes CDR1 WSHSY and CDR2 SAAADI. Between the trimmed V and J ends, which lost 2 bases and 5 bases, there was a span of 9 bases. This CDR3 is CASSETQATEAFF. CDR3 nucleotides: TGCGCCAGCAGTGAGACTCAGGCAACTGAAGCTTTCTTT.

CDR3 sequence (DNA): TGTGCCAGCAGCCCAGGCCACACCGGGGAGCTGTTTTTT. This codes for CASSPGHTGELFF. The chain links TRBV9 to TRBJ2-2; no clear D gene. Looked up from germline, CDR1 is SGDLS and CDR2 is YYNGEE. The ends were cut back, 4 bases at V and 3 bases at J, with 7 bases in the middle. This CDR3 comprises 13 residues. The full variable domain, its missing parts supplied by reference TRBV9 and TRBJ2-2, is DSGVTQTPKHLITATGQRVTLRCSPRSGDLSVYWYQQSLDQGLQFLIQYYNGEERAKGNILERFSAQQFPDLHSELNLSSLELGDSALYFCASSPGHTGELFFGEGSRLTVL.

The rearrangement links TRBV19 to TRBJ1-1; no definite D call. This CDR3 region has 15 residues. CDR1 LNHDA and CDR2 SQIVND come from the germline V gene (reference sequence). Between the trimmed V and J ends, which lost 6 bases and 1 base, there was a span of 15 bases. DNA for the CDR3: TGTGCCAGTAGATCCGGGAGCCACCAGAACACTGAAGCTTTCTTT. Protein product: CASRSGSHQNTEAFF.

The chain carries TRBV29-1 and TRBJ1-2; TRBD1 is a possible D gene (6 bases). Germline CDR1 SQVTM, CDR2 ANQGSEA. The CDR3 consists of 13 residues. Trimming pared 4 bases from V and 8 bases from J, leaving 17 bases between. DNA for the CDR3: TGCAGCGTTGGGAGGGACAAAAGAGGCGGCTACACCTTC. Translating it yields CSVGRDKRGGYTF.

V gene TRBV10-3 combines with J gene TRBJ1-2; possibly TRBD1 for D (6 bases). Germline V gives CDR1 ENHRY, CDR2 SYGVKD. V lost 2 bases and J lost 4, with 14 bases in between. CDR3 length: 15 amino acids. The CDR3 region is CAISEVDSGFYGYTF. The CDR3 DNA sequence: TGTGCCATCAGTGAGGTGGACAGCGGATTCTATGGCTACACCTTC.

The chain carries TRBV18 and TRBJ1-1; D is unclear. Germline V lookup: CDR1 KGHSH, CDR2 LQKENI. This CDR3 has 14 residues. Deletions cut 1 base from V and 3 bases from J, with 9 bases between. The CDR3 sequence is CASSPRNKHTEAFF. In DNA form, the CDR3 reads TGTGCCAGCTCACCACGGAACAAGCACACTGAAGCTTTCTTT.

The genes are TRBV10-3 and TRBJ2-6, with 11 nucleotides matching TRBD2. V trimming: 10 bases; J trimming: 0 bases; junction bases outside the gene matches: 5. The CDR3 runs 16 residues. CDR1 ENHRY and CDR2 SYGVKD come from the germline V gene. The CDR3 protein is CATLAGGHSGANVLTF. In DNA, the CDR3 is TGTGCCACCTTAGCGGGGGGGCACTCTGGGGCCAACGTCCTGACTTTC.

This rearrangement joins TRBV9 to TRBJ1-2; D remains ambiguous. CDR1 SGDLS and CDR2 YYNGEE come from the germline V gene. V was cut by 0 bases and J by 0 bases, with 6 bases left in between. This CDR3 is 14 amino acids long. In nucleotides, the CDR3 is TGTGCCAGCAGCGTAGAGGGCCCTAACTATGGCTACACCTTC. This gives the protein CASSVEGPNYGYTF.

The table lists this clone with a count of one. The rearrangement uses TRBV2 and TRBJ1-4; D unclear. This CDR3 contains 14 residues. Germline CDR1 is SNHLY and CDR2 is FYNNEI. Trimming removed 3 bases at V and 8 bases at J, with 13 bases between. The CDR3 is CASSDTGFGEKLFF. CDR3 nucleotides: TGTGCCAGCAGTGATACCGGATTCGGAGAAAAACTGTTTTTT.

V is TRBV13 and J is TRBJ1-2; the D is unclear. Germline lookup yields CDR1 PRHDT and CDR2 FYEKMQ (reference sequence). Deletions cut 1 base from V and 8 bases from J, with 8 bases between. The CDR3 covers 12 residues. CDR3 DNA sequence: TGTGCCAGCAGCTTAGTCGTGGGGGGCTACACCTTC. Protein sequence: CASSLVVGGYTF. Looking up the rest from reference TRBV13 and TRBJ1-2 gives the full variable domain: AAGVIQSPRHLIKEKRETATLKCYPIPRHDTVYWYQQGPGQDPQFLISFYEKMQSDKGSIPDRFSAQQFSDYHSELNMSSLELGDSALYFCASSLVVGGYTFGSGTRLTVV.

The chain employs TRBV6-4 and TRBJ1-1; possible D gene TRBD1, 5 bases. CDR1 and CDR2 (germline): MRHNA, SNTAGT. Trimming took 4 bases from V and 12 from J, leaving 21 bases between them. The CDR3 contains 14 residues. The CDR3 spells CASSVYAGAGLPFF. CDR3 nucleotide sequence: TGTGCCAGCAGTGTTTACGCGGGCGCGGGGCTGCCTTTCTTT.

The V gene is TRBV15, the J gene TRBJ2-7; D call uncertain. Looked up from germline, CDR1 is LNHNV and CDR2 is YYDKDF (reference sequence). Trimming pared 0 bases from V and 7 bases from J, leaving 7 bases between. CDR3 size: 12 residues. The CDR3 bases are TGTGCCACCAGCAGAGATGAAAGAGAGCAGTACTTC. Its translation: CATSRDEREQYF.